This T cell receptor (beta chain) is drawn from a study of T cell repertoires in cytomegalovirus infection. Study-wide context: Carrying CMV and the relevant HLA type showed in public TCR beta signatures. Study findings and constraints: Cumulated frequencies of public TCR beta families served to identify carriers of CMV plus the relevant HLA. HLA-C-restricted, CMV-specific TCR beta clonotypes were dominant ex vivo.

TCRdb used MiXCR to reprocess the reads, holding one entry per CDR3 protein. The sample yields more than 150,000 distinct CDR3 sequences, roughly 17% seen once. The CDR3 is 15 amino acids. The V end was cut by 0 bases, the J end by 5 bases, with 13 bases between. Per germline, CDR1 MNHEY and CDR2 SVGEGT. This clonotype was seen a few times. Antigen: not known. The sequence was obtained from a human donor in good health (CMV status not recorded). Some clones in this sample may be carry-over from other donors' samples. Sample: CD8+ T cells from PBMCs. This sequence joins TRBV6-2 or TRBV6-3 and TRBJ2-5, with no clear D. The DNA of the CDR3 is TGTGCCAGCAGTTACTCGGCTGCCACCGGGGAGACCCAGTACTTC. Translated, it gives CASSYSAATGETQYF.